This TCR beta chain was identified in a study of control samples from healthy donors and cancer patients. The CDR3 runs 14 residues. V lost 1 base and J lost 7, with 10 bases in between. The germline V gene has CDR1 SGHTA and CDR2 FQGTGA. The assay was immunoSEQ multiplex PCR, and TCRdb's table has in-frame clones only and misses some. The table lists 75,000 to 90,000 clones, roughly 90% of them singletons. This clonotype originated in a woman aged 45 to 65 with colorectal cancer. The specimen sequenced was PBMCs. The rearrangement joins TRBV7-3 to TRBJ2-2, with a possible D match to TRBD1 (6 bases). CDR3 bases: TGTGCCAGCAGCTTAAACAGGGTTGGCGGGGAGCTGTTTTTT. It yields the protein CASSLNRVGGELFF. The complete variable domain, with remaining parts taken from reference TRBV7-3 and TRBJ2-2, reads GAGVSQTPSNKVTEKGKYVELRCDPISGHTALYWYRQSLGQGPEFLIYFQGTGAADDSGLPNDRFFAVRPEGSVSTLKIQRTERGDSAVYLCASSLNRVGGELFFGEGSRLTVL.